The 22 T cell receptor beta chains below were found in one sample sequenced in a study of T cells in Graves' hyperthyroidism and ophthalmopathy. Template material for amplifying TCR beta CDR3 regions consisted of RNA transcripts. The HTBI primer set served for first-round RT-PCR of the TCR CDR3. One entry per CDR3 protein, called by TCRdb with MiXCR from the multiplex PCR reads. This sample has hundreds of thousands of distinct CDR3 sequences, with 14% found just once. What was sequenced was blood. Every receptor here comes from a woman aged 18-35 years with Graves' hyperthyroidism.

The chain joins TRBV30 to TRBJ2-2; D possibly corresponds to TRBD1 (5 bases). The CDR3 has 15 residues. V lost 3 bases and J lost 6, with 17 bases in between. Looked up from germline, CDR1 is GTSNPN and CDR2 is SVGIG (reference sequence). CDR3 sequence (DNA): TGTGCCTGGAGCGACCTCCCAAGGGGTGCCGGGGAGCTGTTTTTT. Translated: CAWSDLPRGAGELFF.

This clonotype has a handful of counts. The chain has TRBV2 and TRBJ2-1, with 10 bases fitting TRBD1. CDR3 length: 14 amino acids. The germline gives CDR1 SNHLY, CDR2 FYNNEI. With V trimmed by 6 bases and J by 2 bases, 1 base remained unmatched. CDR3 region: CASRDRGTYNEQFF. In nucleotides, the CDR3 is TGTGCCAGCAGGGACAGGGGGACCTACAATGAGCAGTTCTTC.

This clonotype has a single count. This chain links TRBV5-8 with TRBJ2-5, with D possibly called TRBD1 or TRBD2 (5 bases each). This CDR3 is built from 13 residues. Per germline, CDR1 SGHTS and CDR2 YDEGEE. V was clipped by 7 bases and J by 5 bases, with 15 bases between them. In DNA form, the CDR3 reads TGTGCCAGCCGAGGGGCTGGCGGGGAGACCCAGTACTTC. Its protein is CASRGAGGETQYF.

The rearrangement links TRBV7-8 to TRBJ2-1; D perhaps matches TRBD2 (7 bases). Trimming shortened V by 8 bases and J by 5 bases, and 34 bases separated the two germline ends. The CDR3 contains 20 residues. CDR1 is SGHVS, CDR2 FQNEAQ, per germline. The CDR3 loop is CASSPVTGAGAIGPDNEQFF. DNA of the CDR3: TGTGCCAGCTCACCAGTGACGGGGGCGGGGGCCATAGGCCCAGACAATGAGCAGTTCTTC.

Concerning this clonotype: The CDR3 end shows no conserved phenylalanine or tryptophan, and so a read error is likely. This rearrangement joins TRBV6-1 to TRBJ2-5; D uncertain. The CDR3 is made up of 12 amino acids. Looked up from germline, CDR1 is MNHNS and CDR2 is SASEGT. The V gene lost 4 bases and the J gene lost 1 base, with 4 bases spanning the gap. The CDR3 reads CASSAAQETQYL. CDR3 DNA sequence: TGTGCCAGCAGTGCTGCCCAAGAGACCCAGTACCTC.

There are a few counts of this clonotype. A read error may be the cause here, since a much bigger clone is one base away. The V call is TRBV13, the J call TRBJ2-1; 11 bases match TRBD2. The CDR3 consists of 16 residues. The germline CDR1 and CDR2 sequences are PRHDT and FYEKMQ (reference sequence). CDR3 nucleotides: TGTGCCAGCAGCCCAGGGGGACTAGCGGTAAACAATGAGCAGTCCTTC. Its protein product is CASSPGGLAVNNEQSF.

This clonotype was observed at least ten times. V gene TRBV7-6 combines with J gene TRBJ1-1; D gene uncertain. The CDR3 spans 13 residues. Germline V gene data show CDR1 as SGHVS and CDR2 as FNYEAQ. With 2 bases removed from V and 3 bases from J, the gap between germline ends came to 7 bases. The DNA of the CDR3 is TGTGCCAGCAGCTTAACTCCCGACACTGAAGCTTTCTTT. Its translation is CASSLTPDTEAFF.

The chain uses TRBV14 and TRBJ1-4; D is unclear. The CDR3 extends over 15 amino acids. The germline gives CDR1 SGHDN, CDR2 FVKESK. Trimming pared 3 bases from V and 7 bases from J, leaving 15 bases between. This CDR3 reads CASSHEIREGEKLFF. In DNA, the CDR3 is TGTGCCAGCAGCCACGAAATACGGGAGGGTGAAAAACTGTTTTTT. Together with reference TRBV14 and TRBJ1-4, the CDR3 gives the full variable domain: EAGVTQFPSHSVIEKGQTVTLRCDPISGHDNLYWYRRVMGKEIKFLLHFVKESKQDESGMPNNRFLAERTGGTYSTLKVQPAELEDSGVYFCASSHEIREGEKLFFGSGTQLSVL.

The genes are TRBV9 and TRBJ2-7; no firm D call. Germline loops: CDR1 SGDLS, CDR2 YYNGEE. V was pared by 0 bases and J by 1 base, with 8 bases between. The CDR3 length is 14 residues. DNA for the CDR3: TGTGCCAGCAGCGTAGCTTCCCATTCCTACGAGCAGTACTTC. This sequence encodes CASSVASHSYEQYF. Filled out from reference TRBV9 and TRBJ2-7, the complete variable domain reads DSGVTQTPKHLITATGQRVTLRCSPRSGDLSVYWYQQSLDQGLQFLIQYYNGEERAKGNILERFSAQQFPDLHSELNLSSLELGDSALYFCASSVASHSYEQYFGPGTRLTVT.

This clonotype was seen a few times. The chain combines TRBV30 with TRBJ2-1; D is ambiguous. Germline V CDR1 and CDR2: GTSNPN, SVGIG (reference sequence). Trimming took 3 bases from V and 10 from J, leaving 10 bases between them. This CDR3 is built from 11 residues. Written as DNA, the CDR3 is TGTGCCTGGAGCCCGCCGGAGGAGCAGTTCTTC. As protein: CAWSPPEEQFF.

As DNA, the CDR3 is TGTGCCAGTAGTATAACGGCTAGCGGGAGGGAGACCCAGTACTTC. It specifies CASSITASGRETQYF. The chain employs TRBV19 and TRBJ2-5; 11 bases agree with TRBD2. Germline V gene lookup returns CDR1 LNHDA and CDR2 SQIVND (reference sequence). Trimming took 2 bases from V and 5 from J; bases not matched to a gene: 4. This CDR3 comprises 15 residues.

At least ten counts were recorded for this clonotype. The chain uses TRBV2 and TRBJ1-6, with a tentative D call TRBD1 (5 bases). From germline, CDR1 is SNHLY and CDR2 FYNNEI. This CDR3 contains 13 residues. Trimming left V 10 bases short and J 1 base short, with 8 bases between. The chain's CDR3 is CAKRGSYNSPLHF. The CDR3 DNA follows: TGTGCCAAACGGGGGTCCTATAATTCACCCCTCCACTTT.

This clonotype was recorded a few times. The chain employs TRBV2 and TRBJ2-1, with a weak D call TRBD2 (6 bases). V was cut by 8 bases and J by 7 bases, with 15 bases left in between. This CDR3 contains 13 residues. The germline CDR1 and CDR2 sequences are SNHLY and FYNNEI. The CDR3 sequence: CASGGSTGNEQFF. The CDR3 DNA sequence: TGTGCCAGCGGGGGGTCTACTGGGAATGAGCAGTTCTTC.

There are many counts of this clonotype. V gene TRBV7-9 combines with J gene TRBJ2-7; 8 bases agree with TRBD2. V gave up 1 base and J gave up 6 bases; unmatched junction bases: 11. This CDR3 has 16 amino acids. Germline V CDR1 and CDR2: SEHNR, FQNEAQ (reference sequence). The CDR3, as DNA: TGTGCCAGCAGCTTAGAAACGGGAGGGCCAATTCCCGAGCAGTACTTC. Protein product: CASSLETGGPIPEQYF.

This clonotype occurred a few times. V and J are TRBV6-1 and TRBJ1-5; D gene uncertain. Trimming shortened V by 5 bases and J by 0 bases, and 11 bases separated the two germline ends. The germline V gene encodes CDR1 MNHNS and CDR2 SASEGT. The CDR3 sequence is 15 residues long. The CDR3 protein is CASSSLAGSNQPQHF. Written as DNA, the CDR3 is TGTGCCAGCAGTTCTCTGGCCGGTAGCAATCAGCCCCAGCATTTT.

The V call is TRBV7-9, the J call TRBJ2-5; weak D call: TRBD1 (7 bases). The V gene lost 5 bases and the J gene lost 1 base, with 17 bases spanning the gap. CDR1 and CDR2 (germline): SEHNR, FQNEAQ (reference sequence). The CDR3 extends over 16 amino acids. CDR3 residues: CASSPTTGRSQETQYF. CDR3 DNA sequence: TGTGCCAGCAGCCCCACGACAGGGAGGTCCCAAGAGACCCAGTACTTC. Together with reference TRBV7-9 and TRBJ2-5, the CDR3 gives the full variable domain: DTGVSQNPRHKITKRGQNVTFRCDPISEHNRLYWYRQTLGQGPEFLTYFQNEAQLEKSRLLSDRFSAERPKGSFSTLEIQRTEQGDSAMYLCASSPTTGRSQETQYFGPGTRLLVL.

This clonotype came up a few times. The rearrangement uses TRBV28 and TRBJ2-7; tentative D call: TRBD2 (7 bases). The V end was cut by 10 bases, the J end by 4 bases, with 23 bases between. The CDR3 covers 15 residues. Germline lookup yields CDR1 MDHEN and CDR2 SYDVKM. The CDR3 sequence: CATHRGGAAEYEQYF. In DNA form, the CDR3 reads TGTGCCACCCATAGGGGGGGCGCGGCAGAGTACGAGCAGTACTTC. Based on the CDR3 plus reference TRBV28 and TRBJ2-7, the full variable domain is DVKVTQSSRYLVKRTGEKVFLECVQDMDHENMFWYRQDPGLGLRLIYFSYDVKMKEKGDIPEGYSVSREKKERFSLILESASTNQTSMYLCATHRGGAAEYEQYFGPGTRLTVT.

This clonotype was seen a few times. The chain recombines TRBV19 with TRBJ1-4; the match to TRBD1 covers 9 bases. This CDR3 region has 14 residues. Germline-derived CDR1 and CDR2 are LNHDA and SQIVND (reference sequence). Unmatched junction bases numbered 7, after V lost 6 bases and J lost 8 bases. The CDR3 protein is CASRRTGEKEKLFF. The CDR3 DNA reads as TGTGCCAGTAGGAGGACAGGGGAAAAAGAAAAACTGTTTTTT.

This clonotype was counted a few times. V usage is TRBV4-1 and J usage is TRBJ1-1, with 9 bases matching TRBD1. Germline V gene sequence: CDR1 MGHRA, CDR2 YSYEKL. The CDR3 spans 14 residues. V trimming: 6 bases; J trimming: 2 bases; junction bases outside the gene matches: 4. CDR3 loop: CASRYRGPNTEAFF. The CDR3 DNA reads as TGCGCCAGCAGGTACAGGGGGCCCAACACTGAAGCTTTCTTT.

The V gene is TRBV6-1, the J gene TRBJ1-1; the match to TRBD1 covers 11 bases. V dropped 5 bases and J dropped 4; count of bases not matched to a gene: 6. Germline-derived CDR1 and CDR2 are MNHNS and SASEGT. There are 15 residues in the CDR3. The CDR3: CASSRGTGGGTEAFF. The CDR3 nucleotides are TGTGCCAGCAGTAGGGGGACAGGGGGGGGCACTGAAGCTTTCTTT.

In this sample, this clonotype turned up a few times. This chain links TRBV20-1 with TRBJ1-3; TRBD1 matches at 8 bases. After removal of 6 bases from V and 1 base from J, the junction contained 8 bases not matched to a gene. The CDR3 runs 15 residues. From germline, CDR1 is DFQATT and CDR2 SNEGSKA (reference sequence). The CDR3 spells CSASRTGRSGNTIYF. CDR3 in DNA: TGCAGTGCGTCCCGGACAGGGCGGTCTGGAAACACCATATATTTT.

This clonotype has just a few counts. This chain joins TRBV12-3 or TRBV12-4 and TRBJ2-5, with TRBD2 identical over 10 bases. V lost 6 bases, J lost 5 bases, and 3 bases stayed unmatched. The CDR3 extends over 13 amino acids. DNA for the CDR3: TGTGCCAGCAGAACGACTAGCGGGGAGACCCAGTACTTC. The encoded protein is CASRTTSGETQYF.